In its sample, the clone carrying this T cell receptor beta chain was seen a few times. Its cognate antigen is unknown. Treatment here: oral pan-JAK inhibitor, 5-10 mg twice daily. The record originates from a study of CD8+ T cells in alopecia areata. Study as a whole: Oral tofacitinib, 5 to 10 mg twice daily, was given in an open-label trial. Overall study findings and caveats: Administration of tofacitinib significantly diminished scalp clonality and expanded CD8+ clones within the top 100.

In each case, RNA was isolated and then reverse transcribed into cDNA as the sequencing template. Sequencing used immunoSEQ multiplex PCR; TCRdb keeps in-frame clones, though not all of them. This table holds about 110,000 clones, roughly 84% found once. The sequencing used CD8+ T cells sorted from blood, collected at week 24, from a patient treated with tofacitinib. This clonotype was sampled from a human donor with alopecia areata.

CDR3 sequence reads: CASGTWANVLTF. The CDR3 DNA reads TGTGCCAGCGGAACTTGGGCCAACGTCCTGACTTTC. V gene TRBV9 combines with J gene TRBJ2-6; no clear D. CDR3 size: 12 residues. CDR1 and CDR2 from the germline V gene are SGDLS and YYNGEE. With 7 bases removed from V and 5 bases from J, the gap between germline ends came to 7 bases.